These 18 T cell receptor beta chains came from one sample sequenced in a study of cytomegalovirus exposure and HLA in healthy donors (dated by TCRdb to about 2017). The protocol used for the library was the immunoSEQ multiplex PCR assay. For the multiplex PCR, a mixture combining 60 forward primers for TCR Vbeta segments and 13 reverse primers for TCR Jbeta segments was used. This is the immuneACCESS table as TCRdb keeps it, with only in-frame sequences that have V and J called. A part of the clones is gone; compared with another copy, unresolved V genes explain less than half, and the rest is unexplained. The sample table records around 78,000 clones; approximately 72% of these occur just once. The ten largest clonotypes hold 11% of the sample. Sequences were obtained from PBMCs. These receptor sequences come from a woman aged 40-49 years in good health and CMV-seropositive.

The chain recombines TRBV2 with TRBJ2-6, with D perhaps TRBD2 (5 bases). The CDR3 runs 16 residues. CDR1 is SNHLY, CDR2 FYNNEI, per germline. V shed 2 bases and J shed 0 bases, with 8 bases lying between them. The CDR3 reads CASSELGSSGANVLTF. The CDR3 region has the DNA TGTGCCAGCAGTGAATTGGGGAGCTCTGGGGCCAACGTCCTGACTTTC.

The rearrangement joins TRBV9 to TRBJ2-2, with D possibly TRBD1 on 6 matching bases. Trimming stripped 4 bases from V and 3 bases from J, with 13 bases between. This CDR3 is built from 15 residues. In germline, CDR1 is SGDLS, CDR2 YYNGEE. CDR3 residues: CASSPRTAYTGELFF. DNA for the CDR3: TGTGCCAGCAGCCCCCGGACAGCTTACACCGGGGAGCTGTTTTTT.

The rearrangement joins TRBV5-4 to TRBJ2-1, with TRBD2 matching over 10 bases. V lost 0 bases to trimming and J lost 4 bases; unmatched junction nucleotides: 4. This CDR3 is built from 16 residues. CDR1 and CDR2 (germline): SGHNT, YYREEE (reference sequence). The CDR3 nucleotides read TGTGCCAGCAGCTTGGATCCAGCGGGGGGGTACAATGAGCAGTTCTTC. Translation: CASSLDPAGGYNEQFF.

The V gene is TRBV7-2, the J gene TRBJ2-7, with 15 bases that match TRBD2. Germline V gives CDR1 SGHTA, CDR2 FQGNSA. V was pared by 1 base and J by 3 bases, with 4 bases of the junction left unmatched. The CDR3 is 17 residues long. The DNA for the CDR3 is TGTGCCAGCAGCTTAGGGACTAGCGGGAGGGTGGACTACGAGCAGTACTTC. It codes for CASSLGTSGRVDYEQYF.

The chain has TRBV7-9 and TRBJ2-7; 7 bases are shared with TRBD1. Germline-derived CDR1 and CDR2 are SEHNR and FQNEAQ (reference sequence). The CDR3 is made up of 15 amino acids. Germline trimming cut 5 bases from V and 0 bases from J; bases unmatched to any gene: 7. The CDR3 coding sequence is TGTGCCAGCAGCAAAAACAGGGGTGGCTCCTACGAGCAGTACTTC. This sequence encodes CASSKNRGGSYEQYF.

The gene calls are TRBV27 and TRBJ2-7, with 8 bases matching TRBD2. The germline V gene has CDR1 MNHEY and CDR2 SMNVEV (reference sequence). The junction had 6 bases not matched to a gene; V was cut back by 2 bases and J by 3 bases. CDR3 length equals 15 residues. CDR3 region: CASSLRRGAGYEQYF. The CDR3 bases are TGTGCCAGCAGTTTACGGCGGGGGGCCGGCTACGAGCAGTACTTC.

This chain joins TRBV7-6 and TRBJ2-3; possible D gene TRBD2, 7 bases. With 6 bases removed from V and 0 bases from J, the gap between germline ends came to 19 bases. Germline-derived CDR1 and CDR2 are SGHVS and FNYEAQ. The CDR3 is made up of 17 amino acids. As DNA, the CDR3 is TGTGCCAGCAGACCCGGGGGGCTAGCGCAAAGCACAGATACGCAGTATTTT. The encoded protein is CASRPGGLAQSTDTQYF. The entire variable domain, with the rest obtained from reference TRBV7-6 and TRBJ2-3, is as follows: GAGVSQSPRYKVTKRGQDVALRCDPISGHVSLYWYRQALGQGPEFLTYFNYEAQQDKSGLPNDRFSAERPEGSISTLTIQRTEQRDSAMYRCASRPGGLAQSTDTQYFGPGTRLTVL.

This chain uses TRBV6-1 with TRBJ1-5, with a weak D call TRBD1 (6 bases). V was pared by 1 base and J by 6 bases, with 19 bases between. Germline V CDR1 and CDR2: MNHNS, SASEGT. CDR3 length: 17 amino acids. CDR3 protein: CASSEVTYRESGQPQHF. The CDR3 region has the DNA TGTGCCAGCAGTGAAGTAACTTACAGGGAGAGCGGTCAGCCCCAGCATTTT.

The chain is built from TRBV5-6 and TRBJ2-4; 9 bases agree with TRBD1. J lost 9 bases, V lost 5 bases, and 12 bases had no gene match. CDR3 length: 15 amino acids. Per the germline V gene, CDR1 is SGHDT and CDR2 is YYEEEE. CDR3 in DNA: TGTGCCAGCAGTCTGGAGGGACAGGGTAAAGTCATTCAGTACTTC. Translating gives CASSLEGQGKVIQYF.

This clone was seen a few times. The CDR3 region has the DNA TGCGCCAGCAGCTTGGCCGGTCCTGGCTACACCTTC. As protein: CASSLAGPGYTF. The chain uses TRBV5-1 and TRBJ1-2, with D unresolved. The germline V gene has CDR1 SGHRS and CDR2 YFSETQ. Trimming removed 0 bases at V and 7 bases at J, with 7 bases between. The CDR3 is made up of 12 amino acids.

The chain has TRBV2 and TRBJ2-2; TRBD1 agrees at 9 bases. The CDR3 consists of 15 residues. The V gene end was trimmed by 7 bases and the J gene end by 6 bases; junction bases not matched to a gene: 9. Germline CDR1 and CDR2: SNHLY and FYNNEI. The CDR3 DNA follows: TGTGCCAGCACCGAGGGACAGGGTTGGCCCGGGGAGCTGTTTTTT. Encoded protein: CASTEGQGWPGELFF.

This chain links TRBV30 with TRBJ1-2; D ambiguous. The CDR3 spans 14 residues. Trimming left V 3 bases short and J 2 bases short, with 13 bases between. Germline V gene lookup returns CDR1 GTSNPN and CDR2 SVGIG (reference sequence). The CDR3 here is CAWRAVPINYGYTF. In DNA form, the CDR3 reads TGTGCCTGGAGAGCGGTACCGATAAACTATGGCTACACCTTC.

The chain uses TRBV29-1 and TRBJ1-3, with no clear D. Germline loops: CDR1 SQVTM, CDR2 ANQGSEA. Between the trimmed V and J ends, which lost 0 bases and 4 bases, there was a span of 10 bases. The CDR3 consists of 14 residues. The CDR3 region is CSVEDPRGGNTIYF. Here the CDR3 DNA reads TGCAGCGTTGAAGACCCCCGGGGAGGAAACACCATATATTTT.

The chain couples TRBV2 to TRBJ1-2, with 7 bases aligning to TRBD1. The V and J ends lost 6 bases and 2 bases, in that order; junction bases with no gene match: 6. This CDR3 region has 14 residues. Germline assignment: CDR1 SNHLY and CDR2 FYNNEI. CDR3 sequence reads: CASSEQGYNYGYTF. CDR3 DNA: TGTGCCAGCAGCGAACAGGGGTACAACTATGGCTACACCTTC.

The table lists this clone with a count of one. The chain has TRBV15 and TRBJ2-7, with 9 nucleotides matching TRBD2. The V gene end was trimmed by 6 bases and the J gene end by 6 bases; junction bases not matched to a gene: 9. Looked up from germline, CDR1 is LNHNV and CDR2 is YYDKDF (reference sequence). The CDR3 covers 14 residues. The CDR3 sequence is CATRGGGGAIEQYF. The CDR3 coding sequence is TGTGCCACCAGGGGGGGCGGGGGGGCTATCGAGCAGTACTTC.

This clone appeared a single time. The V call is TRBV9, the J call TRBJ2-5; TRBD1 is a possible D gene (5 bases). The CDR3 spans 16 residues. The germline gives CDR1 SGDLS, CDR2 YYNGEE. V lost 4 bases to trimming and J lost 1 base, with 17 bases between them. Written as DNA, the CDR3 is TGTGCCAGCAGCCCAAAACCCACAGGAATCCAAGAGACCCAGTACTTC. Translation: CASSPKPTGIQETQYF.

The chain has TRBV11-2 and TRBJ1-3, with a weak D call TRBD1 (6 bases). Per the germline V gene, CDR1 is SGHAT and CDR2 is FQNNGV. This CDR3 has 16 amino acids. V was trimmed by 3 bases and J by 7 bases, leaving 19 bases between them. CDR3 coding DNA: TGTGCCAGCAGCTTGGGAGCCGGACAGCCAAAGAACACCATATATTTT. This encodes CASSLGAGQPKNTIYF. The whole variable domain, filled in from reference TRBV11-2 and TRBJ1-3, reads EAGVAQSPRYKIIEKRQSVAFWCNPISGHATLYWYQQILGQGPKLLIQFQNNGVVDDSQLPKDRFSAERLKGVDSTLKIQPAKLEDSAVYLCASSLGAGQPKNTIYFGEGSWLTVV.

In DNA, the CDR3 is TGTGCCAGCAGTTTTTTTACGCTAGCGGCCAATGAGCAGTTCTTC. Translated, it gives CASSFFTLAANEQFF. V and J are TRBV27 and TRBJ2-1, with 7 bases identical to TRBD2. The CDR3 spans 15 residues. V lost 3 bases and J lost 6; bases outside the gene matches: 8. Germline V gives CDR1 MNHEY, CDR2 SMNVEV (reference sequence).